The rows below give T cell receptor beta chains drawn from one sample of a study of blood T cell repertoires in COVID-19. This table comes from immunoSEQ multiplex PCR, and its TCRdb copy is limited to in-frame clones, with some not included. The data contain about 110,000 clones, less than 85% of them seen just once; the ten biggest clones take up about 3.7%. Sequencing was performed on peripheral blood. These receptors were collected from a woman aged 80 or over with acute or convalescent COVID-19. CDR3s include the opening cysteine and the closing phenylalanine or tryptophan. D genes are given only for firm matches. Clone size is not always given. Where it is, it says once, few, many or a class for expanded clones.

d_gene	v_gene	j_gene	abundance	CDR3nt	CDR3aa
NA	TRBV9	TRBJ1-1	NA	TGTGCCAGCAGGGTTACAGGTTCGGGGAACACTGAAGCTTTCTTT	CASRVTGSGNTEAFF
TRBD1	TRBV6-5	TRBJ2-3	NA	TGTGCCAGCAATTTCGGGACAGGGGGCGATACGCAGTATTTT	CASNFGTGGDTQYF
NA	TRBV5-4	TRBJ2-3	NA	TGTGCCAGCAGCTGGGAACAGGGTCTCACAGATACGCAGTATTTT	CASSWEQGLTDTQYF
NA	TRBV28	TRBJ2-7	NA	TGTGCCAGCAGTTTTCCAGGGGACTCCTACGAGCAGTACTTC	CASSFPGDSYEQYF
NA	TRBV5-1	TRBJ2-7	NA	TGCGCCAGCAGCTTTTGGGGGGAGGCTCGCGAGCAGTACTTC	CASSFWGEAREQYF
TRBD1	TRBV4-2	TRBJ1-4	NA	TGTGCCAGCAGCCAGAACAGGGGTAATGAAAAACTGTTTTTT	CASSQNRGNEKLFF
NA	TRBV30	TRBJ1-1	few	TGTGCCTGGAGTCGGGGTCCTGAAGCTTTCTTT	CAWSRGPEAFF
NA	TRBV7-9	TRBJ1-2	NA	TGTGCCAGCAGCTTAACAGACAGCCCTTATGGCTACACCTTC	CASSLTDSPYGYTF
NA	TRBV7-3	TRBJ2-6	NA	TGTGCCAGCAGGGACCCCGGGGGAGCCAACGTCCTGACTTTC	CASRDPGGANVLTF
NA	TRBV7-6	TRBJ2-3	NA	TGTGCCAGCAGCTCCTCCAGACTAGATACGCAGTATTTT	CASSSSRLDTQYF